These 14 T cell receptor beta chains originate from one sample sequenced in a study of blood T cell repertoires in COVID-19. Generated by immunoSEQ multiplex PCR, the TCRdb table keeps only in-frame clones and is missing some. The table lists 150,000 to 180,000 clones, approximately 85% of them singletons. Sequencing was done on a sample of peripheral blood. The receptors were sampled from a man aged 55 to 70 with COVID-19, enrolled during active disease.

This chain links TRBV24-1 with TRBJ1-5, with TRBD1 as a possible D gene (6 bases). V lost 9 bases and J lost 3, with 11 bases in between. The CDR3 has 13 amino acids. Germline CDR1 is KGHDR and CDR2 is SFDVKD. In nucleotides, the CDR3 is TGTGCCACCCAAGGACAGCTCAATCAGCCCCAGCATTTT. It encodes CATQGQLNQPQHF.

Comment on this clone: Other DNA sequences of this sample code for an identical CDR3. V gene TRBV9 combines with J gene TRBJ2-3; 8 nucleotides match TRBD2. Germline CDR1 SGDLS, CDR2 YYNGEE. CDR3 length: 16 amino acids. Trimming cost V 0 bases and J 2 bases; bases outside gene matches: 5. The CDR3, as DNA: TGTGCCAGCAGCGTAGCGGGAGGGCGAAACACAGATACGCAGTATTTT. Translating gives CASSVAGGRNTDTQYF.

This clone was counted at least ten times. The genes are TRBV7-9 and TRBJ2-5, with D possibly TRBD1 on 5 matching bases. The CDR3 has 16 residues. Germline loops: CDR1 SEHNR, CDR2 FQNEAQ (reference sequence). Between the trimmed V and J ends, which lost 2 bases and 2 bases, there was a span of 15 bases. CDR3 DNA sequence: TGTGCCAGCAGCTTAATCCCCCTTCCAGGGCAAGAGACCCAGTACTTC. This translates into CASSLIPLPGQETQYF.

This clone has just one count. The rearrangement uses TRBV25-1 and TRBJ2-6; D may be TRBD2 (7 bases). The V gene lost 3 bases and the J gene lost 0 bases, with 15 bases spanning the gap. CDR3 length: 18 residues. Germline CDR1 reads MGHDK; CDR2 reads SYGVNS. The CDR3 protein is CASSDQGRGLSGANVLTF. For the CDR3, the DNA is TGTGCCAGCAGTGACCAGGGGAGGGGCCTCTCTGGGGCCAACGTCCTGACTTTC. Combining the CDR3 with reference TRBV25-1 and TRBJ2-6 gives the whole variable domain EADIYQTPRYLVIGTGKKITLECSQTMGHDKMYWYQQDPGMELHLIHYSYGVNSTEKGDLSSESTVSRIRTEHFPLTLESARPSHTSQYLCASSDQGRGLSGANVLTFGAGSRLTVL.

The table lists this clone with a count of one. The chain joins TRBV6-5 to TRBJ1-2, with 7 bases matching TRBD1. This CDR3 is 14 amino acids long. Trimming took 7 bases from V and 5 from J; bases not matched to a gene: 10. Germline V CDR1 and CDR2: MNHEY, SVGAGI. The CDR3 sequence: CASTPFRGQYGYTF. DNA for the CDR3: TGTGCCAGCACACCTTTTAGGGGGCAGTATGGCTACACCTTC.

This rearrangement joins TRBV4-3 to TRBJ2-7; 9 bases align to TRBD2. With 1 base clipped from V and 0 bases from J, the junction kept 7 bases outside the gene matches. The CDR3 extends over 17 amino acids. The germline V gene encodes CDR1 LGHNA and CDR2 YSLEER. CDR3 sequence: CASSQVVAGDVSYEQYF. CDR3 nucleotides: TGCGCCAGCAGCCAAGTCGTAGCGGGAGACGTCTCCTACGAGCAGTACTTC.

The chain is built from TRBV18 and TRBJ1-1; TRBD1 aligns across 12 bases. The length of the CDR3 is 16 residues. J gave up 4 bases and V 6 bases, and 9 bases lay outside the gene matches. The germline V gene encodes CDR1 KGHSH and CDR2 LQKENI. This CDR3 reads CASSKGQGASSTEAFF. The CDR3 coding sequence is TGTGCCAGCTCGAAGGGACAGGGGGCCTCCAGCACTGAAGCTTTCTTT.

The genes are TRBV7-9 and TRBJ2-1; tentative D call: TRBD2 (6 bases). In germline, CDR1 is SEHNR, CDR2 FQNEAQ (reference sequence). This CDR3 comprises 13 residues. With 1 base removed from V and 6 bases from J, the gap between germline ends came to 7 bases. The CDR3 region is CASSLELANEQFF. CDR3 sequence (DNA): TGTGCCAGCAGCTTAGAACTAGCCAATGAGCAGTTCTTC. The entire variable domain, with the rest obtained from reference TRBV7-9 and TRBJ2-1, is as follows: DTGVSQNPRHKITKRGQNVTFRCDPISEHNRLYWYRQTLGQGPEFLTYFQNEAQLEKSRLLSDRFSAERPKGSFSTLEIQRTEQGDSAMYLCASSLELANEQFFGPGTRLTVL.

The V gene is TRBV5-6, the J gene TRBJ1-6; possibly TRBD1 for D (5 bases). Between the trimmed V and J ends, which lost 1 base and 7 bases, there was a span of 15 bases. Per germline, CDR1 SGHDT and CDR2 YYEEEE. CDR3 length equals 16 residues. This CDR3 reads CASSLRSRGVNSPLHF. The CDR3 bases are TGTGCCAGCAGCTTGCGTTCGCGGGGGGTAAATTCACCCCTCCACTTT.

The V and J genes are TRBV5-5 and TRBJ2-1, with 10 nucleotides matching TRBD1. This CDR3 is 14 amino acids long. The germline V gene has CDR1 SGHKS and CDR2 YYEKEE (reference sequence). V was clipped by 4 bases and J by 8 bases; unmatched bases: 6. The CDR3 DNA sequence: TGTGCCAGCAGCCGGGGACAGGGGTTAGATGAGCAGTTCTTC. Translating it yields CASSRGQGLDEQFF.

This chain connects TRBV5-6 to TRBJ2-5; D gene ambiguous. The CDR3 has 19 amino acids. Germline values: CDR1 SGHDT, CDR2 YYEEEE. V dropped 4 bases and J dropped 5 bases, with 30 bases sitting between them. In DNA form, the CDR3 reads TGTGCCAGCAGCGTCACTGGTTATTCGGCGGCCGGAACCTGGGAGACCCAGTACTTC. Its protein product is CASSVTGYSAAGTWETQYF.

This clone was counted only a few times. The V call is TRBV7-2, the J call TRBJ1-1, with D possibly being TRBD1 (6 bases). This CDR3 has 14 residues. CDR1 and CDR2 (germline): SGHTA, FQGNSA. The V and J ends lost 1 base and 4 bases respectively, with 10 bases between them. Here the CDR3 DNA reads TGTGCCAGCAGCTTAGAGTCACAGGGCACTGAAGCTTTCTTT. Its translation: CASSLESQGTEAFF.

The DNA of the CDR3 is TGTGCCAGCAGCGAGGAATATCAGCCCCAGCATTTT. Its translation is CASSEEYQPQHF. The chain is built from TRBV2 and TRBJ1-5; D is uncertain. The germline V gene has CDR1 SNHLY and CDR2 FYNNEI. The CDR3 totals 12 residues. V was trimmed by 6 bases and J by 5 bases, leaving 8 bases between them.

The gene calls are TRBV3-1 (or the pseudogene TRBV3-2) and TRBJ2-7; D might be TRBD1 (6 bases). Germline CDR1 and CDR2: LGHDT and YNNKEL (reference sequence). The CDR3 runs 15 residues. Trimming left V 4 bases short and J 1 base short, with 14 bases between. The CDR3 coding sequence is TGTGCCAGCAGCCCCGGGACATACCTGTCCTACGAGCAGTACTTC. This codes for CASSPGTYLSYEQYF.